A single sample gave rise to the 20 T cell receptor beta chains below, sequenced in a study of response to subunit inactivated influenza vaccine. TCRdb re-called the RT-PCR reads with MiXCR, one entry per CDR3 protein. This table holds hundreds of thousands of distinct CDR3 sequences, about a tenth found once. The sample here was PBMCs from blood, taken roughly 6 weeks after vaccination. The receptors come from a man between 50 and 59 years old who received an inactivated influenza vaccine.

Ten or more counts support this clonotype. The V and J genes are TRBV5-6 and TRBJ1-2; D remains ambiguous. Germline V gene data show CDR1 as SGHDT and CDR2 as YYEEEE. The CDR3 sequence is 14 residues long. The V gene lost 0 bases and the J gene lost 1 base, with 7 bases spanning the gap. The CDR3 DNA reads TGTGCCAGCAGCTTGGTAGCGGTTAACTATGGCTACACCTTC. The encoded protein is CASSLVAVNYGYTF. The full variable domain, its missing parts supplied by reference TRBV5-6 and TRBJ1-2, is DAGVTQSPTHLIKTRGQQVTLRCSPKSGHDTVSWYQQALGQGPQFIFQYYEEEERQRGNFPDRFSGHQFPNYSSELNVNALLLGDSALYLCASSLVAVNYGYTFGSGTRLTVV.

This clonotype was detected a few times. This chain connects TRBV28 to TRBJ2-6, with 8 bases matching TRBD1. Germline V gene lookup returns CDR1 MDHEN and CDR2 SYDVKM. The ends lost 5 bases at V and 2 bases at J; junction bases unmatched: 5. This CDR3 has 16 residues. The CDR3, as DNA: TGTGCCAGCAGTGGAAAGACAGGGGCTGGGGCCAACGTCCTGACTTTC. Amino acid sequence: CASSGKTGAGANVLTF.

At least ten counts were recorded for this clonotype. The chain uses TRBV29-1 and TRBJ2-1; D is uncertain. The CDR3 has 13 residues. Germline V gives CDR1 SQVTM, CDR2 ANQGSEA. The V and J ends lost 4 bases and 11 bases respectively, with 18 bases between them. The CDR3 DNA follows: TGCAGCGTTGGGCTTTCCGGGCCCCTAAAGCAGTTCTTC. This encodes CSVGLSGPLKQFF.

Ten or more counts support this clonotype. DNA of the CDR3: TGCAGTGCTGTTCGGGACATCCCTCGGCGCGAGCAGTACTTC. Residues: CSAVRDIPRREQYF. V is TRBV20-1 and J is TRBJ2-7; a possible D gene is TRBD1 (6 bases). Per germline, CDR1 DFQATT and CDR2 SNEGSKA (reference sequence). The CDR3 is made up of 14 amino acids. The V end was cut by 5 bases, the J end by 6 bases, with 20 bases between.

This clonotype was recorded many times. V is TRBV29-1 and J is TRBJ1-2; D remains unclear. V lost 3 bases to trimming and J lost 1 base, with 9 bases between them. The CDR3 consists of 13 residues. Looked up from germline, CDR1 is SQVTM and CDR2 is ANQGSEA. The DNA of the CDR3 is TGCAGCGTTGATGCGGCCGATAACTATGGCTACACCTTC. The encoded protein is CSVDAADNYGYTF.

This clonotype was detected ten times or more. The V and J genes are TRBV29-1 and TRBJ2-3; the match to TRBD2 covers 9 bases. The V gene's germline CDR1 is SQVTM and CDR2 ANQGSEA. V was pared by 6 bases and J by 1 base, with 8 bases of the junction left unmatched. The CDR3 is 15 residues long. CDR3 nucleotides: TGCAGCGTGACGGGCGCGGGAGGGCGCACAGATACGCAGTATTTT. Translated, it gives CSVTGAGGRTDTQYF.

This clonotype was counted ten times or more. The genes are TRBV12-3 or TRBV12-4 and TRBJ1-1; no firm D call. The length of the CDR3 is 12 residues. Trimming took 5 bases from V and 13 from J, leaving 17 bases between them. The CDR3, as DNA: TGTGCCAGCAGTCCCCGGGTGCAGAGGCTTTTCTTT. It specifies CASSPRVQRLFF.

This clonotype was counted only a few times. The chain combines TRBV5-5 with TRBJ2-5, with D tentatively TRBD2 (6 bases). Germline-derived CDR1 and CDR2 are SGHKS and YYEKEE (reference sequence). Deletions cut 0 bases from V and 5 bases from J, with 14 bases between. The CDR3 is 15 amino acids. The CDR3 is CASSLEVSGRETQYF. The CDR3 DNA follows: TGTGCCAGCAGCTTGGAGGTTAGCGGAAGGGAGACCCAGTACTTC.

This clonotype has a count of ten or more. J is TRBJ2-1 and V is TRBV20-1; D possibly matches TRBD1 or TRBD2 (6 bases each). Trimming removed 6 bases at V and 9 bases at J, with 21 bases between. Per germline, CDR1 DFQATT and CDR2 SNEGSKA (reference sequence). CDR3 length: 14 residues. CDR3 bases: TGCAGTGCCCACGGAGGGGGGTCGAGCCCTGAGCAGTTCTTC. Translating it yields CSAHGGGSSPEQFF.

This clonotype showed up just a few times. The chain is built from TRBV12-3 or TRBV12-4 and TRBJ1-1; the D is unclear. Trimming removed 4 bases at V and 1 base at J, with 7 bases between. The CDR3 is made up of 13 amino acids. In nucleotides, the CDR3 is TGTGCCAGCAGTTGGTGGGAGAACACTGAAGCTTTCTTT. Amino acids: CASSWWENTEAFF.

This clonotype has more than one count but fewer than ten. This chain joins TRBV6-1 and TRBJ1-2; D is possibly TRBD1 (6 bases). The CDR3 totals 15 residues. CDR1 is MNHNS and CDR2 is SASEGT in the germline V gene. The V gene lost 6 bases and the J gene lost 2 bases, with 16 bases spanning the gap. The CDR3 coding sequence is TGTGCCAGCAGACTTACAGGGTATGGAAACTATGGCTACACCTTC. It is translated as CASRLTGYGNYGYTF.

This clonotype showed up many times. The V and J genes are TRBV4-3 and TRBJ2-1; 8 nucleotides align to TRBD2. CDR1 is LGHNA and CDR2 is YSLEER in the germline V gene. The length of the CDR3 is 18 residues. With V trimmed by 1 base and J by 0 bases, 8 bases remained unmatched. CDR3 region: CASSQVAGGPLSYNEQFF. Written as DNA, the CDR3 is TGCGCCAGCAGCCAAGTCGCGGGGGGACCACTCTCCTACAATGAGCAGTTCTTC.

CDR3: CASSLGGIRHTDTQYF. DNA of the CDR3: TGTGCCAGCAGCTTAGGCGGGATCCGTCACACAGATACGCAGTATTTT. V is TRBV7-6 and J is TRBJ2-3, with D maybe TRBD2 (6 bases). Germline-derived CDR1 and CDR2 are SGHVS and FNYEAQ. V lost 1 base and J lost 2, with 13 bases in between. The CDR3 runs to 16 residues.

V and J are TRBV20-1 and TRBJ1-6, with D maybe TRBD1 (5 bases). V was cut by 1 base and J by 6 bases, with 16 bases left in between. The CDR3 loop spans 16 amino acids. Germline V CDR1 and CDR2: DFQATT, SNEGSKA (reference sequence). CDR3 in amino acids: CSARADGRAFNSPLHF. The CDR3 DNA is TGCAGTGCTAGAGCGGACGGCAGGGCTTTTAATTCACCCCTCCACTTT.

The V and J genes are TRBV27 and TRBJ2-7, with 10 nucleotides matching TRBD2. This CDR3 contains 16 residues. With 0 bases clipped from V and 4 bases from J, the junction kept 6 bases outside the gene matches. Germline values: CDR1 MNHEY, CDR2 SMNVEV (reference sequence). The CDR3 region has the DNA TGTGCCAGCAGTTTATCTCGCTTAGCGGGGGGATACGAGCAGTACTTC. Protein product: CASSLSRLAGGYEQYF.

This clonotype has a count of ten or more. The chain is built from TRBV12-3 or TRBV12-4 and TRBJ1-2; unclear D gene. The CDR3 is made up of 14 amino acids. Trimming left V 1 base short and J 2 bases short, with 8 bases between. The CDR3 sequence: CASSLGGQNYGYTF. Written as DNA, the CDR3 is TGTGCCAGCAGTTTAGGTGGGCAGAACTATGGCTACACCTTC.

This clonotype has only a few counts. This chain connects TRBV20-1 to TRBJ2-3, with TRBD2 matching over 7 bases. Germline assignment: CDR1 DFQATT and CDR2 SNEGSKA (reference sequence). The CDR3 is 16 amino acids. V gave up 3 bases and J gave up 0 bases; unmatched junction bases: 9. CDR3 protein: CSASPPSGTSTDTQYF. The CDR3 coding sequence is TGCAGTGCTAGCCCACCTAGCGGAACCAGCACAGATACGCAGTATTTT.

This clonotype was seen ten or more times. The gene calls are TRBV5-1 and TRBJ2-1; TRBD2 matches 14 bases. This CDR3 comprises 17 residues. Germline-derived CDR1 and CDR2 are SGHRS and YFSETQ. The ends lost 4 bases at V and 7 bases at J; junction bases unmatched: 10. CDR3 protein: CASSLGGTSGSMNEQFF. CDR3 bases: TGCGCCAGCAGCCTCGGAGGGACTAGCGGGAGCATGAATGAGCAGTTCTTC.

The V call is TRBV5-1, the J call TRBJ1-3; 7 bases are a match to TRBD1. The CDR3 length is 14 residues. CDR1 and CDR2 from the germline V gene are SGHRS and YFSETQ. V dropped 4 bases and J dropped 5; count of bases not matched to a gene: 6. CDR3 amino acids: CASSPGQARNTIYF. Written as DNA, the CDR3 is TGCGCCAGCAGCCCCGGACAGGCCCGAAACACCATATATTTT.

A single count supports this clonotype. The CDR3 DNA reads as TGTGCCAGCAGTAAAGCCGGGACAGGAGGTCCAGATACGCAGTATTTT. Translated: CASSKAGTGGPDTQYF. V usage is TRBV7-7 and J usage is TRBJ2-3, with 8 bases matching TRBD1. Per the germline V gene, CDR1 is SSHAT and CDR2 is FNYEAQ (reference sequence). The CDR3 is made up of 16 amino acids. The J segment lost 4 bases and the V segment lost 6 bases, leaving 12 bases of the junction unmatched.